What follows are 11 T cell receptor beta chains derived from one specimen sequenced in a study of blood T cell repertoires in COVID-19. The data were produced by immunoSEQ multiplex PCR, yet TCRdb's version contains in-frame clones alone and is incomplete. The table lists fewer than 400,000 clones, 80% to 90% of them singletons. The material sequenced was PBMCs or T cells enriched from blood (not recorded which). The source is a man aged 30-40 years who had recovered from COVID-19.

This chain links TRBV5-1 with TRBJ2-7; TRBD1 aligns across 7 bases. Germline loops: CDR1 SGHRS, CDR2 YFSETQ. This CDR3 region has 15 residues. V shed 0 bases and J 2 bases; nucleotides not matched to a gene: 5. CDR3 sequence: CASSLGGTEAYEQYF. CDR3 sequence (DNA): TGCGCCAGCAGCTTGGGAGGGACAGAAGCCTACGAGCAGTACTTC.

V gene TRBV5-1 combines with J gene TRBJ1-4, with D perhaps matching TRBD1 (6 bases). CDR3 length equals 14 residues. Per germline, CDR1 SGHRS and CDR2 YFSETQ. The germline V and J ends were trimmed by 0 bases and 8 bases, with 11 bases remaining between them. Written as DNA, the CDR3 is TGCGCCAGCAGCTTGGTACAGGGTGGAGAAAAACTGTTTTTT. Protein sequence: CASSLVQGGEKLFF.

The chain links TRBV4-1 to TRBJ1-5, with 7 positions matching TRBD1. The CDR3 contains 17 residues. Germline V gene sequence: CDR1 MGHRA, CDR2 YSYEKL. V dropped 4 bases and J dropped 6; count of bases not matched to a gene: 15. Here the CDR3 DNA reads TGCGCCAGCAGCCTAGTTGTCCCACAGGGGCGTTTTCAGCCCCAGCATTTT. This translates into CASSLVVPQGRFQPQHF.

The rearrangement links TRBV18 to TRBJ2-1, with 7 bases matching TRBD2. The CDR3 runs 15 residues. V was clipped by 0 bases and J by 9 bases; unmatched bases: 8. CDR1 is KGHSH and CDR2 is LQKENI in the germline V gene. CDR3 sequence reads: CASSPPGGIGGEQFF. The CDR3, as DNA: TGTGCCAGCTCACCACCGGGGGGGATCGGGGGTGAGCAGTTCTTC.

This chain uses TRBV18 with TRBJ1-4; TRBD1 is a possible D gene (6 bases). The ends were cut back, 0 bases at V and 0 bases at J, with 11 bases in the middle. The CDR3 loop spans 17 amino acids. Germline V gene data show CDR1 as KGHSH and CDR2 as LQKENI. CDR3 loop: CASSPPDSLATNEKLFF. The CDR3 DNA reads as TGTGCCAGCTCACCACCGGACAGCCTTGCAACTAATGAAAAACTGTTTTTT.

This clone was counted once. V gene TRBV7-3 combines with J gene TRBJ1-6, with 8 bases identical to TRBD1. V lost 5 bases, J lost 9 bases, and 3 bases stayed unmatched. CDR1 is SGHTA, CDR2 FQGTGA, per germline. CDR3 length equals 13 residues. The chain's CDR3 is CASSADRASPLHF. In nucleotides, the CDR3 is TGTGCCAGCAGCGCGGACAGGGCTTCACCCCTCCACTTT.

This chain uses TRBV5-8 with TRBJ1-4; D is undetermined. Germline CDR1 and CDR2: SGHTS and YDEGEE. The CDR3 has 15 amino acids. With 1 base removed from V and 3 bases from J, the gap between germline ends came to 10 bases. CDR3 in amino acids: CASSLHEGSNEKLFF. CDR3 nucleotide sequence: TGTGCCAGCAGCTTGCATGAGGGCTCTAATGAAAAACTGTTTTTT.

This chain uses TRBV4-1 with TRBJ1-3; D is unresolved. The V gene's germline CDR1 is MGHRA and CDR2 YSYEKL. V was shortened by 4 bases and J by 4 bases, with 17 bases between the two germline ends. CDR3 length equals 16 residues. The CDR3 region has the DNA TGCGCCAGCAGCCCGATATTTGGGAGCTCCGGAAACACCATATATTTT. Its protein is CASSPIFGSSGNTIYF.

This chain uses TRBV24-1 with TRBJ1-2, with TRBD1 matching over 9 bases. CDR1 and CDR2 (germline): KGHDR, SFDVKD. V gave up 4 bases and J gave up 4 bases; unmatched junction bases: 3. CDR3 length equals 14 residues. The CDR3 loop reads CATSDSDRGYGYTF. CDR3 coding DNA: TGTGCCACCAGTGACTCGGACAGGGGCTATGGCTACACCTTC.

The chain has TRBV4-1 and TRBJ2-5; no definite D call. The CDR3 covers 13 residues. Germline CDR1 is MGHRA and CDR2 is YSYEKL. V was trimmed by 4 bases and J by 7 bases, leaving 13 bases between them. The CDR3 is CASSPDPQATQYF. DNA for the CDR3: TGCGCCAGCAGCCCCGATCCCCAGGCGACCCAGTACTTC.

The gene calls are TRBV15 and TRBJ1-6; 7 bases agree with TRBD1. The CDR3 runs 15 residues. J was trimmed by 6 bases and V by 0 bases; bases with no gene match: 2. The germline V gene encodes CDR1 LNHNV and CDR2 YYDKDF (reference sequence). In DNA, the CDR3 is TGTGCCACCAGCAGAGATGGGGACAGTAATTCACCCCTCCACTTT. It translates to CATSRDGDSNSPLHF.